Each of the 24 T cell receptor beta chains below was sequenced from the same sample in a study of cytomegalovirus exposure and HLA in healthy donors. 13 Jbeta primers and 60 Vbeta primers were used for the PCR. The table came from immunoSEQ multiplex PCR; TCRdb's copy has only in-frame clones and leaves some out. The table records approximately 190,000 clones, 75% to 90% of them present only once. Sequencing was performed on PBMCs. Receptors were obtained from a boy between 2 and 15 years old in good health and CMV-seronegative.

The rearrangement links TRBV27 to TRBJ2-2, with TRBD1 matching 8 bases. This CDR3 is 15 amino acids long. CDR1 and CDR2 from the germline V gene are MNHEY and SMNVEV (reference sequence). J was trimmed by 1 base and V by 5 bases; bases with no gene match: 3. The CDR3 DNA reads TGTGCCAGCAGTATCGGGACAGGGAACACCGGGGAGCTGTTTTTT. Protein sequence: CASSIGTGNTGELFF.

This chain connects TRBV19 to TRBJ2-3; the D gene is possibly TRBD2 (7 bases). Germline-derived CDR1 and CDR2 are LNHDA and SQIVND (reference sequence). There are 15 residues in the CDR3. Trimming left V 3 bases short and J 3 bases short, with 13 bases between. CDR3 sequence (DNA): TGTGCCAGTAGTATGGGGGGCGGGAGAACAGATACGCAGTATTTT. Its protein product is CASSMGGGRTDTQYF.

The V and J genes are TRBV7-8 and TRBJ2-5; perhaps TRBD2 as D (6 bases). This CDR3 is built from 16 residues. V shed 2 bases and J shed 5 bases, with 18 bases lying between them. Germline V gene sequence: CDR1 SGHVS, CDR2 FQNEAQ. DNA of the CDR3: TGTGCCAGCAGCTTAAGATACGGGCAGGGAGGCGAGACCCAGTACTTC. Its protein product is CASSLRYGQGGETQYF.

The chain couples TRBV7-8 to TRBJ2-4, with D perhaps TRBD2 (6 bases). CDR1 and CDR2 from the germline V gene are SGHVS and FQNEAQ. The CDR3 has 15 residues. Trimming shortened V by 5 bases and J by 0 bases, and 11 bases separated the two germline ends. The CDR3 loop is CASSPQGGAKNIQYF. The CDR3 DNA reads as TGTGCCAGCAGCCCCCAGGGAGGAGCCAAAAACATTCAGTACTTC.

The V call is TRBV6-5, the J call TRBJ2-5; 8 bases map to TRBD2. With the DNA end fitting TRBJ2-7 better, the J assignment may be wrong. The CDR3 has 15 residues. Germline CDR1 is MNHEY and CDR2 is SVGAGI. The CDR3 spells CASSALAGGVYEQYF. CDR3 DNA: TGTGCCAGCAGCGCCCTAGCGGGCGGCGTCTACGAGCAGTACTTC.

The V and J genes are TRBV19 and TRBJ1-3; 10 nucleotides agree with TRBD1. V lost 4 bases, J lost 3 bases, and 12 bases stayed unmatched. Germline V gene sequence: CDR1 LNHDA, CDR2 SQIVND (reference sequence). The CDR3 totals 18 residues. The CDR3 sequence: CASSRRPMTGGNGNTIYF. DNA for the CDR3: TGTGCCAGTAGTAGAAGACCCATGACAGGGGGCAATGGAAACACCATATATTTT.

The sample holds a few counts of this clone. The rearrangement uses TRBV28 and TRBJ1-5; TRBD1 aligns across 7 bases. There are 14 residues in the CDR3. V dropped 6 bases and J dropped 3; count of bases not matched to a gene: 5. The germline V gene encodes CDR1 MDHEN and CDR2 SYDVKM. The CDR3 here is CASRQGLDNQPQHF. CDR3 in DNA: TGTGCCAGCAGACAGGGGCTCGACAATCAGCCCCAGCATTTT.

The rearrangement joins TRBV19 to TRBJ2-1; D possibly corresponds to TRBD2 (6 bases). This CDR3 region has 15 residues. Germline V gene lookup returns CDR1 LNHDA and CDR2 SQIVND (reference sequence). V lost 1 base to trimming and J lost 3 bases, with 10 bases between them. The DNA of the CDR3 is TGTGCCAGTAGTATAGGAGCGGGCAGCTACAATGAGCAGTTCTTC. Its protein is CASSIGAGSYNEQFF.

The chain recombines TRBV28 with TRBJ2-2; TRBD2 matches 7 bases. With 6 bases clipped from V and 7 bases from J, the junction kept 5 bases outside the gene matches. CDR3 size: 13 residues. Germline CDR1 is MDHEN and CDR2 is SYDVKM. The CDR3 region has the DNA TGTGCCAGCAGCCGATCGGGAGGCGGGGAGCTGTTTTTT. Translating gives CASSRSGGGELFF. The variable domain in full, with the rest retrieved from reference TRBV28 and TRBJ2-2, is DVKVTQSSRYLVKRTGEKVFLECVQDMDHENMFWYRQDPGLGLRLIYFSYDVKMKEKGDIPEGYSVSREKKERFSLILESASTNQTSMYLCASSRSGGGELFFGEGSRLTVL.

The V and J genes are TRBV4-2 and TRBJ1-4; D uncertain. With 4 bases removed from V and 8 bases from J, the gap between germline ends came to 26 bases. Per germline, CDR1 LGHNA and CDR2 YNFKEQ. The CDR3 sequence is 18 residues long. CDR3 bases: TGTGCCAGCAGCCGTCGGGGTCCGAAGTCAGGAGGTGAGGAAAAACTGTTTTTT. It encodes CASSRRGPKSGGEEKLFF.

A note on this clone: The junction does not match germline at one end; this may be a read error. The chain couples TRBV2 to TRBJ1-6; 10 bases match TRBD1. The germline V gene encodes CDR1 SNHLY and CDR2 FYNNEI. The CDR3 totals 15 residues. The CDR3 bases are TGTGCCAGCAGGGAAGACAGGGGGCTGGATTCACCCCTCCACTTT. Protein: CASREDRGLDSPLHF.

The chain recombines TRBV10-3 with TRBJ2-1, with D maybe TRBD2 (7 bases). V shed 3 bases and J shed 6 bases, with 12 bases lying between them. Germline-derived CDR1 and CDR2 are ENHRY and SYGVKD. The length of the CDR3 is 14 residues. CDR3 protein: CAISDYREGNEQFF. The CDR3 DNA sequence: TGTGCCATCAGTGACTACAGGGAGGGCAATGAGCAGTTCTTC.

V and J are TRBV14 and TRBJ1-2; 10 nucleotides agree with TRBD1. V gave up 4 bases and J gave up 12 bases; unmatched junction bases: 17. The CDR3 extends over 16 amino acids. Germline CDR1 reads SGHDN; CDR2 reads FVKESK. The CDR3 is CASSRFTGTGVSMDTF. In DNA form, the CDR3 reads TGTGCCAGCAGCCGGTTCACCGGGACAGGGGTGTCTATGGACACCTTC.

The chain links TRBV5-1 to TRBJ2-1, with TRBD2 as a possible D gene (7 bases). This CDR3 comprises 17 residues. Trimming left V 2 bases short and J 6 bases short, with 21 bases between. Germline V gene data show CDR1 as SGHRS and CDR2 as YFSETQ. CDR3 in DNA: TGCGCCAGCAGCTTCCTTACAACTAGGGGGGGGTCCAATGAGCAGTTCTTC. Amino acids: CASSFLTTRGGSNEQFF.

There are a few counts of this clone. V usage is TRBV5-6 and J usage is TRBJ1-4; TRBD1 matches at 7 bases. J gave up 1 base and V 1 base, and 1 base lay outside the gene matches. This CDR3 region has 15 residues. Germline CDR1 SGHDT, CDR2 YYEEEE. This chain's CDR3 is CASSLSGGTNEKLFF. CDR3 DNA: TGTGCCAGCAGCTTGTCAGGGGGAACTAATGAAAAACTGTTTTTT. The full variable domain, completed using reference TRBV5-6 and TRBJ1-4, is DAGVTQSPTHLIKTRGQQVTLRCSPKSGHDTVSWYQQALGQGPQFIFQYYEEEERQRGNFPDRFSGHQFPNYSSELNVNALLLGDSALYLCASSLSGGTNEKLFFGSGTQLSVL.

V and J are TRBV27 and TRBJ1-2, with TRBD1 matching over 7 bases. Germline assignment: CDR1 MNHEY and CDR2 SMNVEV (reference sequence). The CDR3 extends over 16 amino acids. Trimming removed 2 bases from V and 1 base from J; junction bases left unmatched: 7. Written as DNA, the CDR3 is TGTGCCAGCAGTTTAGGAAGGGGGCCTTTTAACTATGGCTACACCTTC. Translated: CASSLGRGPFNYGYTF.

The CDR3 sequence: CASSLRGGTEAFF. The CDR3 region has the DNA TGTGCCAGCAGCTTAAGGGGTGGCACTGAAGCTTTCTTT. The chain uses TRBV5-4 and TRBJ1-1; perhaps TRBD1 as D (5 bases). CDR1 is SGHNT and CDR2 is YYREEE in the germline V gene (reference sequence). The CDR3 is 13 amino acids. The germline V and J ends were trimmed by 2 bases and 4 bases, with 9 bases remaining between them.

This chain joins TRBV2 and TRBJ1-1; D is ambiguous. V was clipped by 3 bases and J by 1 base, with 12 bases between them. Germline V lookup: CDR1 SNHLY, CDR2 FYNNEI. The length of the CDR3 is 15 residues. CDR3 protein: CASSDPPPSNTEAFF. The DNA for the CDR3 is TGTGCCAGCAGTGATCCTCCTCCTTCGAACACTGAAGCTTTCTTT.

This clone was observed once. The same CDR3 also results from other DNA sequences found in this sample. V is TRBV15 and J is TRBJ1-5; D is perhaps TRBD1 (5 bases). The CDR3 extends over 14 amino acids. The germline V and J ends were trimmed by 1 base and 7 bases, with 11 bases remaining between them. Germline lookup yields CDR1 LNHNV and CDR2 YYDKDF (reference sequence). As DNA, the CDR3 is TGTGCCACCAGCAGAGCCAGGGAAGGCCAGCCCCAGCATTTT. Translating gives CATSRAREGQPQHF.

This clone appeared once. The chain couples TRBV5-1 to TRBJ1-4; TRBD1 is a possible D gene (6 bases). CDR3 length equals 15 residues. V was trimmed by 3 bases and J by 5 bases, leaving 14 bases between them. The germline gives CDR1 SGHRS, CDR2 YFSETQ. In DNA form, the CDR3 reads TGCGCCAGCAGCTCGAGACAGGAAAGGAATGAAAAACTGTTTTTT. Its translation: CASSSRQERNEKLFF. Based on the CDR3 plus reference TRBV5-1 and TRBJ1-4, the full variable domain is KAGVTQTPRYLIKTRGQQVTLSCSPISGHRSVSWYQQTPGQGLQFLFEYFSETQRNKGNFPGRFSGRQFSNSRSEMNVSTLELGDSALYLCASSSRQERNEKLFFGSGTQLSVL.

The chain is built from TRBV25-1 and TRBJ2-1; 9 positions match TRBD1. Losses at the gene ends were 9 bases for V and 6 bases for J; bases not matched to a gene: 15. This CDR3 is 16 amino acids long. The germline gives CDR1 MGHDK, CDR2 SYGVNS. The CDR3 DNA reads TGTGCCAGTGCTCCCTCGGGTGGGACAGGGATCAATGAGCAGTTCTTC. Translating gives CASAPSGGTGINEQFF.

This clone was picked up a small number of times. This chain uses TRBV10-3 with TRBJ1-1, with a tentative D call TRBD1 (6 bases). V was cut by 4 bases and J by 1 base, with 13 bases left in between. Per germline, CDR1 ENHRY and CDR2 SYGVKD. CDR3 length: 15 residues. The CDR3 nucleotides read TGTGCCATCAGTGCCTACAGGGAGGGGAACACTGAAGCTTTCTTT. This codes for CAISAYREGNTEAFF.

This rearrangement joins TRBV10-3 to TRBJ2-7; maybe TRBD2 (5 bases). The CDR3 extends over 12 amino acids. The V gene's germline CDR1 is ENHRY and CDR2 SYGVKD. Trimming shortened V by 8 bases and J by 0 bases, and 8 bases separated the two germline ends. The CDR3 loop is CAIRRDSYEQYF. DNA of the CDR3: TGTGCCATCCGACGGGACTCCTACGAGCAGTACTTC.

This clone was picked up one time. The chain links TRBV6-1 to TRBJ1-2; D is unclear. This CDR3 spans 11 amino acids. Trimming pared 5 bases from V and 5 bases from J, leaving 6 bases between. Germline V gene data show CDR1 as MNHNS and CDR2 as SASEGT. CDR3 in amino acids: CASSPLYGYTF. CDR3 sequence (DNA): TGTGCCAGCAGTCCGTTGTATGGCTACACCTTC.